This entry lists 16 T cell receptor beta chains sequenced from one sample in a study of cytomegalovirus exposure and HLA in healthy donors (dated 2017 in TCRdb). The library came from the immunoSEQ multiplex PCR assay. For the multiplex PCR, a mixture combining 60 forward primers for TCR Vbeta segments and 13 reverse primers for TCR Jbeta segments was used. As stored in TCRdb, this immuneACCESS dataset retains in-frame rearrangements with V and J assigned. A fraction of the clones does not appear; measured against another copy, unresolved V genes explain less than half of the discrepancy, and the remainder lacks a known reason. The sample table records some 200,000 clones; about 70% of these occur just once. Of the sample, around 1.9% is held by the ten largest clones. Sequences were obtained from PBMCs. The receptors shown here come from a woman in her 30s in good health and CMV-seronegative.

V usage is TRBV27 and J usage is TRBJ1-6; no clear D gene. V lost 1 base, J lost 8 bases, and 9 bases lay in between. Germline CDR1 is MNHEY and CDR2 is SMNVEV (reference sequence). CDR3 length: 14 amino acids. The DNA of the CDR3 is TGTGCCAGCAGTTTATATGAGGATCATTCACCCCTCCACTTT. Translation: CASSLYEDHSPLHF.

V gene TRBV18 combines with J gene TRBJ2-5; unclear D gene. The V and J ends lost 3 bases and 5 bases respectively, with 10 bases between them. The CDR3 is 13 amino acids. From germline, CDR1 is KGHSH and CDR2 LQKENI. The CDR3 sequence: CASSPALRETQYF. The CDR3 nucleotides read TGTGCCAGCTCACCTGCCCTTCGGGAGACCCAGTACTTC.

V and J are TRBV5-4 and TRBJ2-3, with TRBD1 as a possible D gene (6 bases). CDR1 and CDR2 (germline): SGHNT, YYREEE (reference sequence). The CDR3 is made up of 14 amino acids. V shed 8 bases and J shed 5 bases, with 18 bases lying between them. CDR3 protein: CASSQGYTEDTQYF. DNA of the CDR3: TGTGCCAGTTCCCAGGGGTACACCGAAGATACGCAGTATTTT. The whole variable domain, remainder taken from reference TRBV5-4 and TRBJ2-3, is ETGVTQSPTHLIKTRGQQVTLRCSSQSGHNTVSWYQQALGQGPQFIFQYYREEENGRGNFPPRFSGLQFPNYSSELNVNALELDDSALYLCASSQGYTEDTQYFGPGTRLTVL.

This chain uses TRBV7-6 with TRBJ2-7; the match to TRBD1 covers 8 bases. With V trimmed by 5 bases and J by 6 bases, 3 bases remained unmatched. Looked up from germline, CDR1 is SGHVS and CDR2 is FNYEAQ. This CDR3 is 12 amino acids long. The CDR3 loop is CASSATGGEQYF. The CDR3 nucleotides are TGTGCCAGCAGCGCTACAGGGGGCGAGCAGTACTTC.

J is TRBJ1-1 and V is TRBV7-9; 9 nucleotides align to TRBD1. The CDR3 is 13 residues long. Germline-derived CDR1 and CDR2 are SEHNR and FQNEAQ (reference sequence). V lost 11 bases, J lost 0 bases, and 4 bases stayed unmatched. The CDR3 spells CAGDRDLNTEAFF. CDR3 DNA sequence: TGTGCCGGGGACAGGGACTTGAACACTGAAGCTTTCTTT.

This clone appeared once. The chain recombines TRBV19 with TRBJ1-5, with 10 bases fitting TRBD1. The CDR3 extends over 17 amino acids. V lost 5 bases and J lost 0; bases outside the gene matches: 7. Per the germline V gene, CDR1 is LNHDA and CDR2 is SQIVND (reference sequence). The CDR3 protein is CASSAPGQGYSNQPQHF. The CDR3, as DNA: TGTGCCAGTAGTGCACCGGGACAGGGGTATAGCAATCAGCCCCAGCATTTT.

The V gene is TRBV5-1, the J gene TRBJ2-6; D is possibly TRBD1 (6 bases). Trimming took 3 bases from V and 10 from J, leaving 20 bases between them. CDR1 is SGHRS, CDR2 YFSETQ, per germline. The CDR3 contains 16 residues. The chain's CDR3 is CASSWGPTGPENVLTF. CDR3 nucleotides: TGCGCCAGCAGCTGGGGACCTACAGGGCCGGAAAACGTCCTGACTTTC.

This clone occurred once. The chain links TRBV7-4 to TRBJ1-1; the match to TRBD1 covers 7 bases. The CDR3 has 14 residues. After removal of 8 bases from V and 6 bases from J, the junction contained 12 bases not matched to a gene. Germline CDR1 reads SGHVT; CDR2 reads SQSDAQ. The CDR3 is CASRYHTGVSEAFF. The CDR3 DNA is TGTGCCAGCCGATACCACACAGGGGTTTCTGAAGCTTTCTTT.

This clone was detected only a few times. The chain joins TRBV6-5 to TRBJ1-1, with a weak D call TRBD1 (5 bases). This CDR3 is 14 amino acids long. Between the trimmed V and J ends, which lost 2 bases and 1 base, there was a span of 8 bases. The germline V gene has CDR1 MNHEY and CDR2 SVGAGI. The CDR3 DNA reads as TGTGCCAGCAGTTACGGACATCCGAACACTGAAGCTTTCTTT. This codes for CASSYGHPNTEAFF.

The rearrangement joins TRBV27 to TRBJ1-2; weak D call: TRBD1 (5 bases). Germline-derived CDR1 and CDR2 are MNHEY and SMNVEV (reference sequence). The CDR3 is 14 residues long. V was clipped by 3 bases and J by 4 bases, with 12 bases between them. The CDR3: CASSFLGGGYGYTF. CDR3 nucleotides: TGTGCCAGCAGTTTCCTCGGGGGGGGCTATGGCTACACCTTC.

The chain has TRBV7-9 and TRBJ2-5; D may be TRBD1 (5 bases). The V end lost 2 bases, the J end lost 4 bases, and 8 bases lay between the germline ends. The CDR3 spans 13 residues. The germline V gene has CDR1 SEHNR and CDR2 FQNEAQ (reference sequence). The CDR3 loop is CASSLQQAETQYF. CDR3 nucleotides: TGTGCCAGCAGCTTACAACAGGCAGAGACCCAGTACTTC.

About this clone: The same CDR3 arises from other DNA sequences in this sample as well. The gene calls are TRBV18 and TRBJ2-7; 8 nucleotides align to TRBD2. The CDR3 runs 14 residues. Looked up from germline, CDR1 is KGHSH and CDR2 is LQKENI. With V trimmed by 3 bases and J by 0 bases, 1 base remained unmatched. The CDR3 bases are TGTGCCAGCTCACCCGGGACTAGCTCCTACGAGCAGTACTTC. Translated, it gives CASSPGTSSYEQYF.

The rearrangement links TRBV5-6 to TRBJ2-7; 10 bases line up with TRBD2. J gave up 5 bases and V 0 bases, and 14 bases lay outside the gene matches. Germline CDR1 SGHDT, CDR2 YYEEEE. The CDR3 runs to 18 residues. The CDR3 protein is CASSLGPLLAGPSHEQYF. CDR3 DNA: TGTGCCAGCAGCTTGGGGCCCCTACTAGCGGGACCTTCCCACGAGCAGTACTTC.

The chain recombines TRBV7-9 with TRBJ2-3; no clear D gene. CDR1 SEHNR and CDR2 FQNEAQ come from the germline V gene (reference sequence). Trimming cost V 0 bases and J 5 bases, with 12 bases left between them. The CDR3 runs 15 residues. DNA of the CDR3: TGTGCCAGCAGCTTAGCGGCTTTATCACAAGATACGCAGTATTTT. It codes for CASSLAALSQDTQYF.

This clone was detected only a few times. The V and J genes are TRBV5-1 and TRBJ1-5, with a weak D call TRBD1 (6 bases). Trimming pared 5 bases from V and 5 bases from J, leaving 17 bases between. Germline CDR1 reads SGHRS; CDR2 reads YFSETQ. The CDR3 contains 15 residues. The CDR3 reads CASSIEGGKYQPQHF. The CDR3 DNA follows: TGCGCCAGCAGTATCGAGGGGGGGAAATATCAGCCCCAGCATTTT.

This clone was counted only a few times. The rearrangement joins TRBV27 to TRBJ2-6; D gene uncertain. Germline CDR1 and CDR2: MNHEY and SMNVEV (reference sequence). Trimming left V 1 base short and J 0 bases short, with 13 bases between. The CDR3 runs to 18 residues. Here the CDR3 reads CASSLYPKLLSGANVLTF. The CDR3 nucleotides read TGTGCCAGCAGTTTATACCCCAAACTTCTCTCTGGGGCCAACGTCCTGACTTTC. The whole variable domain, filled in from reference TRBV27 and TRBJ2-6, reads EAQVTQNPRYLITVTGKKLTVTCSQNMNHEYMSWYRQDPGLGLRQIYYSMNVEVTDKGDVPEGYKVSRKEKRNFPLILESPSPNQTSLYFCASSLYPKLLSGANVLTFGAGSRLTVL.